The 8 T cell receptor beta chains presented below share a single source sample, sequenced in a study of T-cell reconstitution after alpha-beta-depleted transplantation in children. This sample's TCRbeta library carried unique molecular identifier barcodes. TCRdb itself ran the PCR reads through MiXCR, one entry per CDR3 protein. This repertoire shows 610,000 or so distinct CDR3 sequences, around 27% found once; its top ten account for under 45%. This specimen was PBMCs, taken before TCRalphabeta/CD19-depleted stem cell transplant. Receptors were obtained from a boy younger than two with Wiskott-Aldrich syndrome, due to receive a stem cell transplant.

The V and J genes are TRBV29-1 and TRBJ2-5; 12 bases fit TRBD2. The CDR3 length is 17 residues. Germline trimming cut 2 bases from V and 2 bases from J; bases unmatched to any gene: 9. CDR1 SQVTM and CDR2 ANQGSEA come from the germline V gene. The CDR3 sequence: CSVEFRLAGEVQETQYF. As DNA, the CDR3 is TGCAGCGTTGAATTCCGACTAGCGGGAGAGGTGCAAGAGACCCAGTACTTC.

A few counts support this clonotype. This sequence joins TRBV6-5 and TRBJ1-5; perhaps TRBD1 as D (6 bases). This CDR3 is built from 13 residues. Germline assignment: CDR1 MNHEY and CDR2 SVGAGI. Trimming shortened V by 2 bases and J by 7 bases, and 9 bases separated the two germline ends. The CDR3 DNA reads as TGTGCCAGCAGTTACGGAGGGGGACAGCCCCAGCATTTT. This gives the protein CASSYGGGQPQHF.

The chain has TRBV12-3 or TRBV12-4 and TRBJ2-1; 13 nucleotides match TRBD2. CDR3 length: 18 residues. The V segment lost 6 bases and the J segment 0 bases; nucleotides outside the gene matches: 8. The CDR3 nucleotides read TGTGCCAGCAGACTAGCGGGAGGGGCGGGTAGCTCCTACAATGAGCAGTTCTTC. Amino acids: CASRLAGGAGSSYNEQFF.

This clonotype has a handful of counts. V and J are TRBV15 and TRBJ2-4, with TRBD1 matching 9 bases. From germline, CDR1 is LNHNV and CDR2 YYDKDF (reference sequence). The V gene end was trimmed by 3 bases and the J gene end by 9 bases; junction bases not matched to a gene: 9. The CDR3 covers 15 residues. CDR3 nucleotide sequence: TGTGCCACCAGCAGGCCGGGACAGGGAGAGGGCATTCAGTACTTC. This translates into CATSRPGQGEGIQYF.

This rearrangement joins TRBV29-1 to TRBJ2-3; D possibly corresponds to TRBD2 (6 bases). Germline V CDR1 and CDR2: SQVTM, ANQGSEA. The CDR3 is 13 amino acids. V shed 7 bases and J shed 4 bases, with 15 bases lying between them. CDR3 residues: CSGAGGMADTQYF. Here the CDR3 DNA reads TGCAGCGGGGCGGGCGGGATGGCAGATACGCAGTATTTT.

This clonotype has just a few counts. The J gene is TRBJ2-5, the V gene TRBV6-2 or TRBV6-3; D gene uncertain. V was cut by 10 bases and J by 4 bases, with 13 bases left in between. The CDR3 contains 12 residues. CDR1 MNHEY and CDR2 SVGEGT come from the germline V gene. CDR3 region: CATFRWGETQYF. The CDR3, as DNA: TGTGCCACTTTTCGATGGGGAGAGACCCAGTACTTC.

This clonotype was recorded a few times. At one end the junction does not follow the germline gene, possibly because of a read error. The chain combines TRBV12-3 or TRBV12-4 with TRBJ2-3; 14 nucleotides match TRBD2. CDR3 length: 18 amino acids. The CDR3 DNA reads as TGTCCCAGCAGCAAAGGGACTAGCGGGAGAGGGAGCACAGATACGCAGTATTTT. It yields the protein CPSSKGTSGRGSTDTQYF.

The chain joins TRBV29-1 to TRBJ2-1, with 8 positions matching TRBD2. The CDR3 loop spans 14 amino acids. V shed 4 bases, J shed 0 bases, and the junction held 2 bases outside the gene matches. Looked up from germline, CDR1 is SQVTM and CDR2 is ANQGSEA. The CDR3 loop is CSVASGSSYNEQFF. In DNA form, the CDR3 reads TGCAGCGTTGCGAGCGGGAGCTCCTACAATGAGCAGTTCTTC.